Listed below are T cell receptor beta chains from one sample, sequenced in a study of graft-versus-host responses after intestinal transplantation. The repertoire was sequenced with immunoSEQ multiplex PCR; TCRdb's copy has only in-frame clones and lacks some. The data hold 40,000 or so clones, with 93% observed a single time. These receptors' targets are unknown. Source: unstimulated CD8+ T cells sorted from spleen or lymph node cells, taken before transplant. These TCRs come from a human donor who was the organ donor for an intestinal transplant. Each CDR3 is given with its conserved first and last residue. The order of the fields is J gene, V gene, D gene, clone size, CDR3 DNA, CDR3 protein. The D gene is left open where the match is weak. The size field is filled for only some rows; it gives once, few, many or a size class.

J gene: TRBJ2-1
V gene: TRBV7-8
D gene: NA
clone size: NA
CDR3 DNA: TGTGCCAGCAGCTCGGCCGGGACACCAAAACCCTACAATGAGCAGTTCTTC
CDR3 protein: CASSSAGTPKPYNEQFF

J gene: TRBJ2-1
V gene: TRBV2
D gene: TRBD2
clone size: NA
CDR3 DNA: TGTGCCAGCAGTGACCCGACTAGCGGGAGAGGGTCTGGGAATGAGCAGTTCTTC
CDR3 protein: CASSDPTSGRGSGNEQFF

J gene: TRBJ2-5
V gene: TRBV19
D gene: NA
clone size: NA
CDR3 DNA: TGTGCCAGTAGTATTCGGGTGGCCCTCCAAGAGACCCAGTACTTC
CDR3 protein: CASSIRVALQETQYF

J gene: TRBJ1-1
V gene: TRBV30
D gene: NA
clone size: NA
CDR3 DNA: TGTGCCTGGAGTGGAAGTGAGTTCACTGAAGCTTTCTTT
CDR3 protein: CAWSGSEFTEAFF

J gene: TRBJ2-5
V gene: TRBV7-7
D gene: TRBD2
clone size: NA
CDR3 DNA: TGTGCCAGCAGCAACAGGGGAGCGGGAGGGCCCTTAGAGGAAAAGACCCAGTACTTC
CDR3 protein: CASSNRGAGGPLEEKTQYF

J gene: TRBJ2-2
V gene: TRBV5-6
D gene: NA
clone size: NA
CDR3 DNA: TGTGCCAGCAGCCTACGACCGGTAACGAACACCGGGGAGCTGTTTTTT
CDR3 protein: CASSLRPVTNTGELFF

J gene: TRBJ1-1
V gene: TRBV28
D gene: NA
clone size: NA
CDR3 DNA: TGTGCCAGCACCGAAAGGGGAGCTTTCTTT
CDR3 protein: CASTERGAFF

J gene: TRBJ2-1
V gene: TRBV9
D gene: TRBD1
clone size: NA
CDR3 DNA: TGTGCCAGCAGCCCACGGACAGGGAAGCTTAATGAGCAGTTCTTC
CDR3 protein: CASSPRTGKLNEQFF

J gene: TRBJ2-7
V gene: TRBV5-4
D gene: NA
clone size: NA
CDR3 DNA: TGTGCCAGCAGCTTGTATGCCGGAACCTACGAGCAGTACTTC
CDR3 protein: CASSLYAGTYEQYF

J gene: TRBJ1-1
V gene: TRBV6-5
D gene: TRBD1
clone size: NA
CDR3 DNA: TGTGCCAGCAGTTACGGGACAGGGGAAGCTTTCTTT
CDR3 protein: CASSYGTGEAFF

J gene: TRBJ2-2
V gene: TRBV30
D gene: TRBD2
clone size: once
CDR3 DNA: TGTGCCTGGAGAGCCGGACTAGCGGGAGGAGCCGGGGAGCTGTTTTTT
CDR3 protein: CAWRAGLAGGAGELFF

J gene: TRBJ2-3
V gene: TRBV4-3
D gene: NA
clone size: NA
CDR3 DNA: TGCGCCAGCAGTTATACAGGAGATACGCAGTATTTT
CDR3 protein: CASSYTGDTQYF

J gene: TRBJ2-1
V gene: TRBV5-6
D gene: NA
clone size: NA
CDR3 DNA: TGTGCCAGCAGCTTTGATCCCGTAGTGCCGAACTACAATGAGCAGTTCTTC
CDR3 protein: CASSFDPVVPNYNEQFF

J gene: TRBJ2-1
V gene: TRBV5-6
D gene: TRBD2
clone size: NA
CDR3 DNA: TGTGCCAGCAGCTTGGCCGTGGGACTAGCGGGGGTTGAGCAGTTCTTC
CDR3 protein: CASSLAVGLAGVEQFF

J gene: TRBJ2-7
V gene: TRBV28
D gene: TRBD2
clone size: NA
CDR3 DNA: TGTGCCAGCAGTTTTCCCCTCTGGCGGGAGCCAACCTACGAGCAGTACTTC
CDR3 protein: CASSFPLWREPTYEQYF

J gene: TRBJ1-1
V gene: TRBV27
D gene: TRBD1
clone size: NA
CDR3 DNA: TGTGCCAGCACGGACAGGGGGAATCTGAACACTGAAGCTTTCTTT
CDR3 protein: CASTDRGNLNTEAFF

J gene: TRBJ2-3
V gene: TRBV27
D gene: NA
clone size: NA
CDR3 DNA: TGTGCCAGCAGTTTGGGGTCCGATACGCAGTATTTT
CDR3 protein: CASSLGSDTQYF

J gene: TRBJ1-3
V gene: TRBV28
D gene: NA
clone size: NA
CDR3 DNA: TGTGCCAGCAGTTACGGACCGCTGAGCTCTGGAAACACCATATATTTT
CDR3 protein: CASSYGPLSSGNTIYF

J gene: TRBJ2-7
V gene: TRBV4-2
D gene: TRBD2
clone size: NA
CDR3 DNA: TGTGCCAGCAGCCATGGAGCGGGGAGCTCCTACGAGCAGTACTTC
CDR3 protein: CASSHGAGSSYEQYF

J gene: TRBJ1-1
V gene: TRBV19
D gene: TRBD1
clone size: NA
CDR3 DNA: TGTGCCAGTAGTATCGGACAGGCGGGGCAATTAGCTTTCTTT
CDR3 protein: CASSIGQAGQLAFF

J gene: TRBJ2-1
V gene: TRBV10-3
D gene: NA
clone size: NA
CDR3 DNA: TGTGCCATCAGTGAAGGAGCCGTAGGTCCCCACAATGAGCAGTTCTTC
CDR3 protein: CAISEGAVGPHNEQFF

J gene: TRBJ2-5
V gene: TRBV11-2
D gene: NA
clone size: NA
CDR3 DNA: TGTGCCAGCAGCGCCCCGGGAAGCTGGGGGACCCAGTACTTC
CDR3 protein: CASSAPGSWGTQYF

J gene: TRBJ2-5
V gene: TRBV4-1
D gene: TRBD1
clone size: NA
CDR3 DNA: TGCGCCAGCAGCCAATGGGGACAGGGGGCTCGGGAGACCCAGTACTTC
CDR3 protein: CASSQWGQGARETQYF

J gene: TRBJ1-5
V gene: TRBV27
D gene: TRBD1
clone size: once
CDR3 DNA: TGTGCCAGCAGTTTTGGACAGGATGAGCAGCCCCAGCATTTT
CDR3 protein: CASSFGQDEQPQHF

J gene: TRBJ2-7
V gene: TRBV28
D gene: NA
clone size: NA
CDR3 DNA: TGTGCCAGCAGTTTAGTGGGTAGGTCCTACGAGCAGTACTTC
CDR3 protein: CASSLVGRSYEQYF

J gene: TRBJ2-7
V gene: TRBV28
D gene: TRBD2
clone size: once
CDR3 DNA: TGTGCCAGCAGTTTACTAGCGGGAGTCGCCGAGCAGTACTTC
CDR3 protein: CASSLLAGVAEQYF

J gene: TRBJ2-1
V gene: TRBV19
D gene: NA
clone size: NA
CDR3 DNA: TGTGCCAGTAGTATAATCGGTAGCTCCTACAATGCGCAGTTCTTC
CDR3 protein: CASSIIGSSYNAQFF

J gene: TRBJ2-5
V gene: TRBV4-1
D gene: TRBD1
clone size: NA
CDR3 DNA: TGCGCCAGCAGCCAAGAGGGTGCAGGGGGGACAGGGACCCAGTACTTC
CDR3 protein: CASSQEGAGGTGTQYF

J gene: TRBJ2-1
V gene: TRBV15
D gene: NA
clone size: NA
CDR3 DNA: TGTGCCACCAGCCCCAGCAGGAGCTCCTACAATGAGCAGTTCTTC
CDR3 protein: CATSPSRSSYNEQFF

J gene: TRBJ2-1
V gene: TRBV9
D gene: NA
clone size: NA
CDR3 DNA: TGTGCCAGCAGCGTATCGGGGAGTACCTACAATGAGCAGTTCTTC
CDR3 protein: CASSVSGSTYNEQFF

J gene: TRBJ1-2
V gene: TRBV6-5
D gene: NA
clone size: NA
CDR3 DNA: TGTGCCAGCAGTTTACAACGACAGGTTAACTATGGCTACACCTTC
CDR3 protein: CASSLQRQVNYGYTF

J gene: TRBJ2-1
V gene: TRBV14
D gene: TRBD2
clone size: NA
CDR3 DNA: TGTGCCAGCAGCCAAGTACGAGCGGGAGGGCCGGGGAATGAGCAGTTCTTC
CDR3 protein: CASSQVRAGGPGNEQFF

J gene: TRBJ2-3
V gene: TRBV28
D gene: NA
clone size: NA
CDR3 DNA: TGTGCCAGCAGTTTTGGTTTGGGACACAGCACAGATACGCAGTATTTT
CDR3 protein: CASSFGLGHSTDTQYF

J gene: TRBJ2-3
V gene: TRBV5-6
D gene: NA
clone size: NA
CDR3 DNA: TGTGCCAGCAGCGGGAGCACAGATACGCAGTATTTT
CDR3 protein: CASSGSTDTQYF

J gene: TRBJ2-3
V gene: TRBV9
D gene: NA
clone size: once
CDR3 DNA: TGTGCCAGCAGCGTAGGGGGAGATACGCAGTATTTT
CDR3 protein: CASSVGGDTQYF

J gene: TRBJ2-7
V gene: TRBV11-3
D gene: NA
clone size: NA
CDR3 DNA: TGTGCCAGCAGCTTAGTCCCAGGGATCTACGAGCAGTACTTC
CDR3 protein: CASSLVPGIYEQYF

J gene: TRBJ1-1
V gene: TRBV4-1
D gene: NA
clone size: NA
CDR3 DNA: TGCGCCAGCAGCTCCAACGCGGGGCACACTGAAGCTTTCTTT
CDR3 protein: CASSSNAGHTEAFF

J gene: TRBJ2-1
V gene: TRBV28
D gene: NA
clone size: NA
CDR3 DNA: TGTGCCAGCAGTTTGAGGGCTTACAATGAGCAGTTCTTC
CDR3 protein: CASSLRAYNEQFF

J gene: TRBJ2-3
V gene: TRBV27
D gene: TRBD1
clone size: NA
CDR3 DNA: TGTGCCAGCAGTTTATTAAGGGACAGGGCGGCAGATACGCAGTATTTT
CDR3 protein: CASSLLRDRAADTQYF

J gene: TRBJ2-2
V gene: TRBV9
D gene: TRBD2
clone size: once
CDR3 DNA: TGTGCCAGCAGCGTAGCAAGCGGGAGAGGGGTCGGGGAGCTGTTTTTT
CDR3 protein: CASSVASGRGVGELFF

J gene: TRBJ2-7
V gene: TRBV28
D gene: TRBD2
clone size: NA
CDR3 DNA: TGTGCCAGCAGTTTTCCCCTCTGGCGGGAGCCAACCTACGAGCAGTACTTC
CDR3 protein: CASSFPLWREPTYEQYF

J gene: TRBJ2-7
V gene: TRBV9
D gene: TRBD1
clone size: NA
CDR3 DNA: TGTGCCAGCAGCGTAGGGGAGACAGGGGTGCACGAGCAGTACTTC
CDR3 protein: CASSVGETGVHEQYF

J gene: TRBJ2-1
V gene: TRBV5-1
D gene: TRBD2
clone size: NA
CDR3 DNA: TGCGCCAGCAGCTTGGGTGGACTAGCGGGGTACAATGAGCAGTTCTTC
CDR3 protein: CASSLGGLAGYNEQFF